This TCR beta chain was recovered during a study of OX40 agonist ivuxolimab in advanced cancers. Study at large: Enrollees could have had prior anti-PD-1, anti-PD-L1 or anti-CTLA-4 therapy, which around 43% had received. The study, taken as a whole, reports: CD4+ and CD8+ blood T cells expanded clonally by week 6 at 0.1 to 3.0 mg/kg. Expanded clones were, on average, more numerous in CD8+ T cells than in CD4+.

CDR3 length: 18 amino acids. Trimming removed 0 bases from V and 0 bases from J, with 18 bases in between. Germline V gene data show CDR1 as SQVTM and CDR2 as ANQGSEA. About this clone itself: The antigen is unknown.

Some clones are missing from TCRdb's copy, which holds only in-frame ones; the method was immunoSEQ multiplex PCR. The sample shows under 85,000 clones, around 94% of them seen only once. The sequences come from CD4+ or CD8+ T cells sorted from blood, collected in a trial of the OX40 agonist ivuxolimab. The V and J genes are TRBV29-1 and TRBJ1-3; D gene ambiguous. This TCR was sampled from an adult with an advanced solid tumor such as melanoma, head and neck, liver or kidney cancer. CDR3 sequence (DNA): TGCAGCGTTGAAGATATACGGGATCCCCCCAGCTCTGGAAACACCATATATTTT. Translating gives CSVEDIRDPPSSGNTIYF.